Each of the 14 T cell receptor beta chains below was sequenced from the same sample in a study of response to subunit inactivated influenza vaccine. TCRdb used MiXCR to reprocess the RT-PCR reads, holding one entry per CDR3 protein. The repertoire includes roughly 780,000 distinct CDR3 sequences, around 20% of them detected once, and about 11% sits in the top ten. The sample here was PBMCs from blood, taken more than 4 days after vaccination. The source is a man in his fifties or sixties who received an inactivated influenza vaccine.

The V and J genes are TRBV4-2 and TRBJ1-5; no reliable D call. Per germline, CDR1 LGHNA and CDR2 YNFKEQ. Trimming took off 4 bases at V and 3 bases at J, with 16 bases between the two ends. The CDR3 has 16 residues. The CDR3, as DNA: TGTGCCAGCAGCCCAGAGAGGGCAGACTTCAATCAGCCCCAGCATTTT. Its protein product is CASSPERADFNQPQHF.

The chain recombines TRBV3-1 with TRBJ2-2, with 9 bases aligning to TRBD2. V lost 1 base to trimming and J lost 6 bases; unmatched junction nucleotides: 0. The CDR3 runs to 14 residues. Germline V gene sequence: CDR1 LGHDT, CDR2 YNNKEL (reference sequence). For the CDR3, the DNA is TGTGCCAGCAGCCAAGGACTAGCGGCCGGGGAGCTGTTTTTT. Its translation: CASSQGLAAGELFF.

The chain employs TRBV20-1 and TRBJ2-7; D unresolved. Trimming took 0 bases from V and 5 from J, leaving 11 bases between them. Germline CDR1 is DFQATT and CDR2 is SNEGSKA (reference sequence). The CDR3 has 13 residues. The CDR3 sequence: CSARDGGVHEQYF. The CDR3 bases are TGCAGTGCTAGAGATGGCGGTGTTCACGAGCAGTACTTC.

The chain links TRBV25-1 to TRBJ2-7; D uncertain. The CDR3 contains 10 residues. Germline V gene data show CDR1 as MGHDK and CDR2 as SYGVNS. Trimming cost V 10 bases and J 6 bases, with 10 bases left between them. The CDR3 nucleotides are TGTGCCACCTGGGATCGCGAGCAGTACTTC. It is translated as CATWDREQYF.

The chain links TRBV5-6 to TRBJ1-3, with D perhaps TRBD1 (6 bases). Between the trimmed V and J ends, which lost 0 bases and 7 bases, there was a span of 11 bases. Germline loops: CDR1 SGHDT, CDR2 YYEEEE. There are 14 residues in the CDR3. The CDR3 protein is CASSLVDSRNTIYF. The CDR3 bases are TGTGCCAGCAGCTTGGTGGACAGTCGGAACACCATATATTTT. Together with reference TRBV5-6 and TRBJ1-3, the CDR3 gives the full variable domain: DAGVTQSPTHLIKTRGQQVTLRCSPKSGHDTVSWYQQALGQGPQFIFQYYEEEERQRGNFPDRFSGHQFPNYSSELNVNALLLGDSALYLCASSLVDSRNTIYFGEGSWLTVV.

This clonotype has a handful of counts. The V gene is TRBV11-2, the J gene TRBJ2-2; possible D gene TRBD2, 6 bases. Germline V gives CDR1 SGHAT, CDR2 FQNNGV. Trimming cost V 1 base and J 4 bases, with 10 bases left between them. This CDR3 spans 15 amino acids. CDR3 DNA sequence: TGTGCCAGCAGCTTAGCTTCTAGCGTCACCGGGGAGCTGTTTTTT. Translated: CASSLASSVTGELFF.

The gene calls are TRBV7-6 and TRBJ1-1; D gene ambiguous. V lost 5 bases, J lost 9 bases, and 13 bases lay in between. Germline-derived CDR1 and CDR2 are SGHVS and FNYEAQ. The CDR3 runs 12 residues. The CDR3 region is CASSTMAGQAFF. The CDR3 DNA is TGTGCCAGCAGCACAATGGCAGGACAAGCTTTCTTT.

With regard to this clonotype: A much larger clonotype is one base distant, so this may be a read error. The V gene is TRBV10-3, the J gene TRBJ2-7; D is unresolved. CDR3 size: 12 residues. The germline V gene encodes CDR1 ENHRY and CDR2 SYGVKD. The V gene lost 3 bases and the J gene lost 4 bases, with 7 bases spanning the gap. The CDR3 nucleotides read TGTGCCATCAGTGACGTGGTATACGAGCAGTACTTC. It translates to CAISDVVYEQYF.

This clonotype has more than one count but fewer than ten. This sequence joins TRBV15 and TRBJ1-1, with a weak D call TRBD1 (5 bases). Germline CDR1 LNHNV, CDR2 YYDKDF (reference sequence). There are 14 residues in the CDR3. The V end lost 3 bases, the J end lost 1 base, and 9 bases lay between the germline ends. CDR3 residues: CATSRAGQNTEAFF. The CDR3 nucleotides are TGTGCCACCAGCAGGGCCGGACAGAACACTGAAGCTTTCTTT.

The sample holds one count of this clonotype. The CDR3: CASSVGLSGYEQYF. The CDR3 DNA is TGTGCCAGCAGCGTAGGGCTCTCCGGCTACGAGCAGTACTTC. J is TRBJ2-7 and V is TRBV9, with D hard to call. The CDR3 is made up of 14 amino acids. Germline V lookup: CDR1 SGDLS, CDR2 YYNGEE. V lost 0 bases and J 3 bases, leaving 10 bases between the germline ends.

The chain employs TRBV7-8 and TRBJ2-1, with TRBD2 identical over 8 bases. Trimming cost V 7 bases and J 9 bases; bases outside gene matches: 11. Per the germline V gene, CDR1 is SGHVS and CDR2 is FQNEAQ. The CDR3 consists of 14 residues. The CDR3 region is CASTTGTSPGEQFF. The CDR3 DNA reads TGTGCCAGCACGACCGGGACTAGTCCCGGTGAGCAGTTCTTC.

Ten or more counts support this clonotype. This chain's CDR3 is CSVGATSGEQYF. CDR3 DNA: TGCAGCGTTGGGGCTACCTCGGGCGAGCAGTACTTC. The chain recombines TRBV29-1 with TRBJ2-7; D uncertain. Per the germline V gene, CDR1 is SQVTM and CDR2 is ANQGSEA. Trimming shortened V by 4 bases and J by 6 bases, and 13 bases separated the two germline ends. The CDR3 is 12 residues long.

The chain combines TRBV4-2 with TRBJ2-6; D not resolved. V was pared by 1 base and J by 4 bases, with 8 bases between. From germline, CDR1 is LGHNA and CDR2 YNFKEQ. This CDR3 has 15 amino acids. CDR3 region: CASSQGRQGANVLTF. The CDR3 nucleotides are TGTGCCAGCAGCCAAGGTCGGCAGGGGGCCAACGTCCTGACTTTC.

This clonotype was counted only a few times. The V gene is TRBV7-2, the J gene TRBJ1-5; D not resolved. CDR1 and CDR2 from the germline V gene are SGHTA and FQGNSA. The CDR3 is 14 residues long. V was cut by 2 bases and J by 3 bases, with 8 bases left in between. DNA of the CDR3: TGTGCCAGCAGCTTAATGGATAACAATCAGCCCCAGCATTTT. It translates to CASSLMDNNQPQHF.